This T cell receptor beta chain appears in the sequencing data of a study of T cell changes during pregnancy in multiple sclerosis. The CDR3 sequence is 14 residues long. Trimming took 10 bases from V and 2 from J, leaving 15 bases between them. Germline CDR1 is MNHEY and CDR2 is SVGAGI. This clone came up once. Assay used: immunoSEQ multiplex PCR; TCRdb lists only in-frame clones, some missing. In the table there are 50,000 to 65,000 clones, around 96% of which are singletons. This sequence joins TRBV6-5 and TRBJ1-5; maybe TRBD1 (5 bases). The sequenced sample was CD8+ T cells from peripheral blood mononuclear cells, obtained after pregnancy. The source is a female donor with multiple sclerosis, enrolled in a pregnancy study. In nucleotides, the CDR3 is TGTGCCACCCGGCAGGGCCTTGGCAATCAGCCCCAGCATTTT. Translated: CATRQGLGNQPQHF.